Below are 18 T cell receptor beta chains sequenced from a single sample in a study of blood T cell repertoires in COVID-19. Repertoires were generated with immunoSEQ multiplex PCR, while TCRdb's copy carries only in-frame clones and drops some. The sample shows 150,000 or so clones, about 74% of them seen only once. Sequenced material: peripheral blood. The receptors originated from an elderly woman with acute or convalescent COVID-19.

Details on this clone: A read error is possible here, since a much larger clone lies one base away. This chain uses TRBV28 with TRBJ1-2; D unresolved. V was clipped by 2 bases and J by 3 bases, with 4 bases between them. Germline CDR1 is MDHEN and CDR2 is SYDVKM. The CDR3 contains 12 residues. CDR3 protein: CASSLIDYGYTF. The CDR3 DNA sequence: TGTGCCAGCAGTTTAATAGACTATGGCTACACCTTC.

The rearrangement links TRBV19 to TRBJ1-2, with D hard to call. CDR1 is LNHDA and CDR2 is SQIVND in the germline V gene (reference sequence). The CDR3 contains 14 residues. V lost 6 bases to trimming and J lost 2 bases, with 13 bases between them. The CDR3 reads CASRKGPGNYGYTF. The CDR3, as DNA: TGTGCCAGTAGAAAAGGACCGGGAAACTATGGCTACACCTTC.

J is TRBJ2-5 and V is TRBV24-1; possibly TRBD1 for D (5 bases). This CDR3 is built from 14 residues. Germline-derived CDR1 and CDR2 are KGHDR and SFDVKD. V gave up 7 bases and J gave up 5 bases, with 16 bases separating them. CDR3 loop: CATRPNQGFETQYF. The CDR3 DNA is TGTGCCACCAGACCAAATCAGGGTTTTGAGACCCAGTACTTC.

This clone appeared once. This sequence joins TRBV9 and TRBJ2-1, with D tentatively TRBD2 (7 bases). Germline V gene lookup returns CDR1 SGDLS and CDR2 YYNGEE. The CDR3 runs to 15 residues. Trimming stripped 4 bases from V and 9 bases from J, with 20 bases between. In nucleotides, the CDR3 is TGTGCCAGCAGCCCCCGGGGGGCGGGAGTTGGTGAGCAGTTCTTC. It translates to CASSPRGAGVGEQFF.

The V call is TRBV28, the J call TRBJ2-1, with D perhaps matching TRBD2 (6 bases). The CDR3 consists of 16 residues. The V end lost 2 bases, the J end lost 0 bases, and 11 bases lay between the germline ends. The V gene's germline CDR1 is MDHEN and CDR2 SYDVKM. CDR3 loop: CASSLAGLSSYNEQFF. The DNA for the CDR3 is TGTGCCAGCAGTTTAGCGGGACTTAGCTCCTACAATGAGCAGTTCTTC.

In this sample, this clone turned up once. The V and J genes are TRBV4-1 and TRBJ1-3, with 8 bases fitting TRBD1. V gave up 2 bases and J gave up 8 bases; unmatched junction bases: 8. Per germline, CDR1 MGHRA and CDR2 YSYEKL. The CDR3 has 15 residues. CDR3 loop: CASSQPRQGQDTIYF. CDR3 nucleotides: TGCGCCAGCAGCCAACCAAGACAGGGGCAGGACACCATATATTTT.

This chain joins TRBV7-2 and TRBJ2-1; tentative D call: TRBD2 (5 bases). With 0 bases removed from V and 15 bases from J, the gap between germline ends came to 15 bases. Per germline, CDR1 SGHTA and CDR2 FQGNSA. The CDR3 spans 13 residues. DNA of the CDR3: TGTGCCAGCAGCTTAGCCCCAGCGGTAAGACGGTTCTTC. Amino acid sequence: CASSLAPAVRRFF.

J is TRBJ1-5 and V is TRBV7-9; weak D call: TRBD1 (6 bases). Trimming removed 5 bases at V and 3 bases at J, with 14 bases between. The CDR3 contains 15 residues. Per the germline V gene, CDR1 is SEHNR and CDR2 is FQNEAQ (reference sequence). The CDR3 sequence is CASSLTRTVNQPQHF. CDR3 sequence (DNA): TGTGCCAGCAGCCTAACGAGGACAGTCAATCAGCCCCAGCATTTT.

This chain connects TRBV9 to TRBJ2-6; TRBD1 might be the D (6 bases). The ends were cut back, 4 bases at V and 0 bases at J, with 11 bases in the middle. The CDR3 runs to 16 residues. The germline V gene has CDR1 SGDLS and CDR2 YYNGEE. The CDR3 spells CASSPWDISGANVLTF. CDR3 sequence (DNA): TGTGCCAGCAGCCCCTGGGACATCTCTGGGGCCAACGTCCTGACTTTC.

This chain uses TRBV28 with TRBJ1-5, with D tentatively TRBD1 (5 bases). The germline V and J ends were trimmed by 8 bases and 6 bases, with 11 bases remaining between them. The V gene's germline CDR1 is MDHEN and CDR2 SYDVKM. This CDR3 spans 12 amino acids. CDR3 in DNA: TGTGCCAGCCAACAGGTTAGTCAGCCCCAGCATTTT. The encoded protein is CASQQVSQPQHF.

The chain couples TRBV29-1 to TRBJ1-1; perhaps TRBD1 as D (5 bases). The CDR3 sequence is 14 residues long. Germline values: CDR1 SQVTM, CDR2 ANQGSEA. Trimming shortened V by 0 bases and J by 6 bases, and 14 bases separated the two germline ends. The DNA of the CDR3 is TGCAGCGTTGAAGATAACAGCTGGGGCCCTGAAGCTTTCTTT. It encodes CSVEDNSWGPEAFF. The full variable domain, completed using reference TRBV29-1 and TRBJ1-1, is SAVISQKPSRDICQRGTSLTIQCQVDSQVTMMFWYRQQPGQSLTLIATANQGSEATYESGFVIDKFPISRPNLTFSTLTVSNMSPEDSSIYLCSVEDNSWGPEAFFGQGTRLTVV.

The chain carries TRBV28 and TRBJ1-1; 7 nucleotides align to TRBD1. The CDR3 runs to 14 residues. Germline loops: CDR1 MDHEN, CDR2 SYDVKM. The V and J ends lost 9 bases and 1 base, in that order; junction bases with no gene match: 8. Here the CDR3 reads CASLQRQGNTEAFF. CDR3 DNA: TGTGCCAGTTTACAACGACAGGGGAACACTGAAGCTTTCTTT.

This rearrangement joins TRBV28 to TRBJ2-5; D possibly corresponds to TRBD2 (7 bases). Germline loops: CDR1 MDHEN, CDR2 SYDVKM. The CDR3 consists of 17 residues. V was shortened by 6 bases and J by 5 bases, with 25 bases between the two germline ends. In DNA, the CDR3 is TGTGCCAGCAGGCCCAGTGGGGGCTCACTAGCGCAGGAGACCCAGTACTTC. It translates to CASRPSGGSLAQETQYF.

This rearrangement joins TRBV13 to TRBJ2-7; no firm D call. Germline V lookup: CDR1 PRHDT, CDR2 FYEKMQ (reference sequence). V lost 4 bases and J lost 6, with 19 bases in between. The CDR3 totals 15 residues. The CDR3, as DNA: TGTGCCAGCAGCTCGCCTTCTTCGGTCCGGGTCGAGCAGTACTTC. Its translation is CASSSPSSVRVEQYF.

This clone was seen only a few times. The genes are TRBV6-6 and TRBJ1-1, with 7 bases that match TRBD1. Per the germline V gene, CDR1 is MNHNY and CDR2 is SVGAGI (reference sequence). Trimming removed 4 bases from V and 5 bases from J; junction bases left unmatched: 10. The CDR3 has 15 amino acids. Here the CDR3 reads CASSSGQVEGTEAFF. CDR3 in DNA: TGTGCCAGCAGTTCCGGACAGGTGGAGGGAACTGAAGCTTTCTTT.

CDR3 sequence (DNA): TGTGCCAGCAGTTCACCGGGACAAAGCACAGATACGCAGTATTTT. It specifies CASSSPGQSTDTQYF. The chain has TRBV28 and TRBJ2-3; possible D gene TRBD1, 6 bases. This CDR3 is built from 15 residues. V lost 4 bases, J lost 0 bases, and 11 bases lay in between. Germline CDR1 is MDHEN and CDR2 is SYDVKM.

Here the CDR3 reads CASSQDPNRGGSPLHF. CDR3 DNA: TGTGCCAGCAGCCAAGATCCTAACAGGGGGGGTTCACCCCTCCACTTT. This chain joins TRBV3-1 (or the pseudogene TRBV3-2) and TRBJ1-6; TRBD1 matches at 8 bases. Germline V CDR1 and CDR2: LGHDT, YNNKEL (reference sequence). CDR3 length: 16 amino acids. The trim removed 0 bases at V and 9 bases at J, leaving 7 bases unmatched.

The chain links TRBV5-5 to TRBJ1-5, with D tentatively TRBD1 (6 bases). The CDR3 length is 17 residues. The V gene lost 4 bases and the J gene lost 0 bases, with 17 bases spanning the gap. Germline CDR1 SGHKS, CDR2 YYEKEE (reference sequence). The CDR3 DNA follows: TGTGCCAGCAGCGCGGCGACAGGAAGCTATAGCAATCAGCCCCAGCATTTT. Its translation: CASSAATGSYSNQPQHF.